This entry is about one T cell receptor beta chain. Its antigen remains undetermined. Base qualities are not at hand, and no much larger clone is one base apart. This sample was taken from a study of blood T cell repertoires in COVID-19 (TCRdb year 2020). A note on the overall study: The collaborator samples originated in the United States, Italy and Spain and spanned the acute and convalescent phases of COVID-19. The prospective study material was composed of cDNA or gDNA derived from T cells, B-cell-depleted T cells, or PBMCs. Deeply sampled blood TCRbeta repertoires from subjects exposed to, actively infected with, or recovered from COVID-19 were included in the dataset. The repertoires were released in a freely available public database meant as a resource for research on the immune response to SARS-CoV-2. The samples were drawn from the first 160 participants of the ongoing ImmuneRACE study and from roughly 1,300 subjects provided by 6 global collaborators. Nearly every sample came with metadata listing a de-identified subject ID, COVID-19 status, age in years and sex. Where available, HLA class I and class II types were obtained from metadata supplied by the sample provider rather than from assay-based typing. Results the study describes overall, beyond this receptor: Clinical and demographic metadata were provided uncurated, with the amount varying by source and participant.

CDR1 and CDR2, per the germline V gene (reference sequence), are LNHDA and SQIVND. The CDR3 spans 15 residues, from the cysteine through the phenylalanine. The retained sequence is limited to the CDR3, 45 bases, with the frame set at the first base. V was cut back by 7 bases and J by 0 bases, leaving a gap of 15 bases between them. Participants in the prospective study were aged about 18 to 90 years, lived in about two dozen United States geographic areas, and enrolled through a virtual design. In the prospective study, participants were assigned to cohorts based on the clinical history participants reported in a screening survey and a study questionnaire. Exposed participants had been in contact with someone with a PCR-confirmed or clinician-diagnosed COVID-19 case within 2 weeks of study entry. Each participant in the prospective study had whole blood, serum and a nasopharyngeal or oropharyngeal swab collected by mobile phlebotomists. Additional blood draws and questionnaires over an approximately two-month period could optionally be provided by prospective study participants. Prospective study blood samples were shipped either frozen or at room temperature before DNA extraction.

TCRbeta CDR3 regions were amplified from genomic DNA using the immunoSEQ Assay, a bias-controlled multiplex PCR. As for the original processing: The number of nucleated cells in each sample was estimated by amplification of reference gene primers within the assay. To quantify the absolute abundance of each unique TCRbeta CDR3 rearrangement, sequence reads were collapsed and filtered. For each sample, productive Simpson clonality was calculated as the square root of Simpson's diversity index over productive rearrangements. TCRdb provides this immuneACCESS table in a form limited to in-frame rearrangements. Some clones are lacking; in checked studies, under half of them reflect an unresolved V gene, and why the rest are absent is not known. The DNA was the basis for D and trimming; V, J and clone size are from that table. In this sample the table shows approximately 150,000 clones, over 80% of which occur a single time. The ten largest account for more than 4.5% of the sample.

The receptor comes from a man in his 70s who had been exposed to COVID-19. The material sequenced was PBMCs or T cells enriched from blood (not recorded which). The receptor chain draws on TRBV19 and TRBJ1-1, with TRBD1 perhaps the D gene, on 5 matching bases. For the CDR3, the sequence is CASKIQDIMNTEAFF. The DNA reads TGTGCCAGTAAGATTCAGGACATCATGAACACTGAAGCTTTCTTT. The variable domain in full, with residues beyond the CDR3 obtained from the reference TRBV19 and TRBJ1-1 genes, is DGGITQSPKYLFRKEGQNVTLSCEQNLNHDAMYWYRQDPGQGLRLIYYSQIVNDFQKGDIAEGYSVSREKKESFPLTVTSAQKNPTAFYLCASKIQDIMNTEAFFGQGTRLTVV.